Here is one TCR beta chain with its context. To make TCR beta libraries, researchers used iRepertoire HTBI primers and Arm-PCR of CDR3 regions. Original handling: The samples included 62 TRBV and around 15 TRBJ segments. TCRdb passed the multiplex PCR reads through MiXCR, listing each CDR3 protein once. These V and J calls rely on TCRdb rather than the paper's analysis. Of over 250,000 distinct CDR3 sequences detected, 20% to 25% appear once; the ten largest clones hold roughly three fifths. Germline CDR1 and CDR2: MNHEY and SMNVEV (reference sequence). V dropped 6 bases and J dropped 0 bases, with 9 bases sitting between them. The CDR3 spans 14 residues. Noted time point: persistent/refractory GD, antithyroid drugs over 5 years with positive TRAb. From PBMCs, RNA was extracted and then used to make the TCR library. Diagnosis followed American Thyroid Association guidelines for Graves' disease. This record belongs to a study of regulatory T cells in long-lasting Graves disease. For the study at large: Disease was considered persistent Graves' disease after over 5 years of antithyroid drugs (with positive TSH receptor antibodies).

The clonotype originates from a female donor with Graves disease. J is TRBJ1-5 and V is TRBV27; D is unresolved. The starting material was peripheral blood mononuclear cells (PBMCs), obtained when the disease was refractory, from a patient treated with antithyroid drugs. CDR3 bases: TGTGCCAGCAGGGACGGAAATAGCAATCAGCCCCAGCATTTT. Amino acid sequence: CASRDGNSNQPQHF.